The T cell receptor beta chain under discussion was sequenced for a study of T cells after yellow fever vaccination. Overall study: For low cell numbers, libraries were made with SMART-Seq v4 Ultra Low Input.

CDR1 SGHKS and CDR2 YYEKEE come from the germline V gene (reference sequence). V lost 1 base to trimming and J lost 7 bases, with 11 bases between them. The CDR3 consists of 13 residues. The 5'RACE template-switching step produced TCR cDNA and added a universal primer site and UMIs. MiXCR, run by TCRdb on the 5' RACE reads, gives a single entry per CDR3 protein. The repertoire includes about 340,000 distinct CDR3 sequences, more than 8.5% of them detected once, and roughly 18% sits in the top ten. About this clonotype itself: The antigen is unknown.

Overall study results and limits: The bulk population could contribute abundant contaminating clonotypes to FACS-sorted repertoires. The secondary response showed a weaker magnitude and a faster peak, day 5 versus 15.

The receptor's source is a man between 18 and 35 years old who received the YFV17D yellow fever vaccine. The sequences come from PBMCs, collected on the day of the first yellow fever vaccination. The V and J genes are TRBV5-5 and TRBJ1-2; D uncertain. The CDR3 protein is CASSLLGGPGYTF. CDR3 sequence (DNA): TGTGCCAGCAGCTTGTTAGGAGGGCCTGGCTACACCTTC.